This T cell receptor (beta chain) was profiled in a study of blood T cell repertoires in COVID-19. The wider study: Specimens from acute and convalescent COVID-19 originated in the United States, Italy and Spain.

Germline values: CDR1 SGHNT, CDR2 YENEEA. The germline V and J ends were trimmed by 3 bases and 6 bases, with 15 bases remaining between them. This CDR3 contains 15 residues. Source study methods: Quantification of nucleated cells was approximated via reference gene primer amplification. Repertoires were generated with immunoSEQ multiplex PCR, while TCRdb's copy carries only in-frame clones and drops some. The V and J calls and clone size were taken over from that table, and D and trimming were inferred from the DNA. The table includes roughly 84,000 clones, around 80% detected once. The sequencing input was peripheral blood. The source of this sequence is an elderly woman with acute or convalescent COVID-19. The V and J genes are TRBV11-3 and TRBJ2-1; maybe TRBD1 (6 bases). CDR3 DNA: TGTGCCAGCAGCTTTGGTGGAACAGGGTCCAATGAGCAGTTCTTC. This gives the protein CASSFGGTGSNEQFF.